This TCR beta chain appears in the sequencing data of a study of OX40 agonist ivuxolimab in advanced cancers. Regarding the research as a whole: Ivuxolimab was a fully human IgG2 agonistic monoclonal antibody targeting the costimulatory receptor OX40 (CD134). A male proportion of almost 85% and a mean age of around 60 years, ranging from about 23 to 90, were recorded for the dose-escalation cohort. The paper reports the monotherapy dose-escalation portion (N = 52 patients) of the phase I ivuxolimab trial. Intravenous ivuxolimab was administered to patients every 2 weeks at six dose levels: 0.01, 0.1, 0.3, 1.5, 3 and 10 mg/kg. Of the roughly 50 dose-escalation patients, hepatocellular carcinoma was present in about 20, melanoma in approximately 15, renal cell carcinoma in 9 and head and neck cancer in 9. Prior anti-PD-1, anti-PD-L1 or anti-CTLA-4 therapy was permitted, and about two fifths of dose-escalation patients had received checkpoint inhibitors. Three dose-escalation patients achieved partial responses, one with hepatocellular carcinoma and two with cutaneous melanoma. The purpose of peripheral TCRbeta sequencing was to test whether ivuxolimab changed TCR sequence diversity and led to clonal T-cell expansion.

Summary of the overall study and its limitations: The antigen specificity of the clonally expanded peripheral T cells was not determined. Low levels of normalized T-cell clonal expansion were also seen in some nonresponding patients. After ivuxolimab, expanded clones were on average more numerous among CD8+ T cells than among CD4+ T cells. In the 0.1-3.0 mg/kg groups, partial responders had among the lowest normalized peripheral clonal expansion, particularly in CD8+ T cells. At doses of 0.1 to 3.0 mg/kg, clonal expansion of both CD4+ and CD8+ blood T cells was observed from baseline to week 6.

To sequence the TCRbeta CDR3 region, genomic DNA was isolated from the sorted cells. The immunoSEQ Assay was used for sequencing of TCRbeta CDR3 regions. TCRdb obtained this table from immuneACCESS and retained in-frame rearrangements with V and J assigned. These tables miss some clones; where compared with another copy, unresolved V genes account for less than half of the shortfall, and the remainder is unexplained. The sample data list some 70,000 clones, and 75% to 85% of these were observed just once. The ten largest clones take up under 9.5% of the sample. For this clone: The antigen it binds to is not known. Per-base qualities were not stored, and no clone one base away is much larger.

For CDR1 and CDR2, the germline V gene (reference sequence) lists SEHNR and FQNEAQ. V lost 3 bases and J lost 6 bases; the stretch between them is 15 bases long. The CDR3 measures 14 amino acids from cysteine to phenylalanine. The entry retains the CDR3 DNA only, 42 bases that are in frame from base 1. Patients with a history of autoimmune disease or receiving systemic immunosuppression were excluded from the trial. Peripheral blood for TCR sequencing was drawn from every dose cohort at baseline, at cycle 4 day 1 and at cycle 7 day 1. Samples were obtained from an open-label, multicenter, first-in-human phase I dose-escalation trial of ivuxolimab. Adults with locally advanced or metastatic head and neck squamous cell, hepatocellular, melanoma or renal cell carcinoma were enrolled in the trial. Before TCR sequencing, CD4+ T cells and CD8+ T cells from peripheral blood were sorted into separate populations.

The sample here was CD4+ or CD8+ T cells sorted from blood, taken in a trial of the OX40 agonist ivuxolimab. The receptor's source is an adult with an advanced solid tumor such as melanoma, head and neck, liver or kidney cancer. The V and J genes are TRBV7-9 and TRBJ2-7, with no reliable assignment of the D segment. The nucleotide sequence reads as follows: TGTGCCAGCAGCTTGGGTCAGCGAATCGGCGAGCAGTACTTC. This encodes CASSLGQRIGEQYF.